This T cell receptor (beta chain) is from a study of control samples from healthy donors and cancer patients. Germline V gene data show CDR1 as SNHLY and CDR2 as FYNNEI. The CDR3 contains 15 residues. Trimming left V 6 bases short and J 7 bases short, with 16 bases between. The assay was immunoSEQ multiplex PCR, and TCRdb's table has in-frame clones only and misses some. The sample lists about 110,000 clones, about 89% occurring once. J is TRBJ1-6 and V is TRBV2, with unresolved D. This TCR came from a woman aged 45-59 years in good health. The sample comprised blood. This CDR3 reads CASRPERAPNSPLHF. CDR3 bases: TGTGCCAGCAGACCCGAGAGGGCCCCCAATTCACCCCTCCACTTT.